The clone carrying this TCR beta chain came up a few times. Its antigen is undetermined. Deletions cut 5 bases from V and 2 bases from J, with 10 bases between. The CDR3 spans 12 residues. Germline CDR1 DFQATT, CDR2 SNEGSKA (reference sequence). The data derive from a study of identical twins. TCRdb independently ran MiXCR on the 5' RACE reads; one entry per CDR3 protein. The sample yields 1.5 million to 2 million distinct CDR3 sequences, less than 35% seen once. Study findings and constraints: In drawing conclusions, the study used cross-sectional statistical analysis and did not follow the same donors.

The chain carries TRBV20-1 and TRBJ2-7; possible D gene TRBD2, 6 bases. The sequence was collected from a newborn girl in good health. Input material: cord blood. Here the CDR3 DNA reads TGCAGTGCTCAAGCGGGCACCTACGAGCAGTACTTC. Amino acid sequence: CSAQAGTYEQYF.